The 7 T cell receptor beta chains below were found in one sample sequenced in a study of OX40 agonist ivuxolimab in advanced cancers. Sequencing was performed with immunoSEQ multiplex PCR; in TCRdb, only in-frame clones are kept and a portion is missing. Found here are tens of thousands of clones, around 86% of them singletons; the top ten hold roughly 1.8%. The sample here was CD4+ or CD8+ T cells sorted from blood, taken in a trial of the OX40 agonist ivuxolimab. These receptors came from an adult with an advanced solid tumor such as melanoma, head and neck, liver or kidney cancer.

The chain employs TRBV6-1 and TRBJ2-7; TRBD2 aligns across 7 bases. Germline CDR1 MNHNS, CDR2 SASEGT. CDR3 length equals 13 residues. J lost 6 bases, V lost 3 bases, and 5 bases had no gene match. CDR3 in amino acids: CASSEDWGGEQYV. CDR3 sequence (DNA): TGTGCCAGCAGTGAGGATTGGGGGGGCGAGCAGTACGTC.

CDR3 nucleotides: TGTGCCAGCAGTTACACCCCGGGAGGTGGTCAGCCCCAGCATTTT. It translates to CASSYTPGGGQPQHF. The V and J genes are TRBV6-5 and TRBJ1-5; the D is unclear. Germline CDR1 reads MNHEY; CDR2 reads SVGAGI. Between the trimmed V and J ends, which lost 2 bases and 6 bases, there was a span of 14 bases. This CDR3 spans 15 amino acids.

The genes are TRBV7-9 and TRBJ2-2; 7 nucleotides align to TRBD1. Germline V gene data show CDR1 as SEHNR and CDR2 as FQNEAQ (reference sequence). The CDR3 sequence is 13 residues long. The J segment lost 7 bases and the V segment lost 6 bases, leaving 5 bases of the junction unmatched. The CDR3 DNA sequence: TGTGCCAGCAGGCTAACAGGGGTCGGGGAGCTGTTTTTT. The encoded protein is CASRLTGVGELFF.

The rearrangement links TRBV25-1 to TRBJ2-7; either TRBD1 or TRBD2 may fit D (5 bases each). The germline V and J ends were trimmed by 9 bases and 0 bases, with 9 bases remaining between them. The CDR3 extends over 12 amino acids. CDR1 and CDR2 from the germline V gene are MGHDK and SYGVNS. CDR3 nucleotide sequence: TGTGCCAGTGGGGGAGACTCCTACGAGCAGTACTTC. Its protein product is CASGGDSYEQYF.

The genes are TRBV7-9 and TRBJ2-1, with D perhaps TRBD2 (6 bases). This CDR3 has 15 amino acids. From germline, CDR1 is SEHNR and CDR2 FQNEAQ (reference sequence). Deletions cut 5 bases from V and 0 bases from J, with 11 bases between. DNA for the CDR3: TGTGCCAGCAGCCCGACTAGAAACTCCTACAATGAGCAGTTCTTC. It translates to CASSPTRNSYNEQFF.

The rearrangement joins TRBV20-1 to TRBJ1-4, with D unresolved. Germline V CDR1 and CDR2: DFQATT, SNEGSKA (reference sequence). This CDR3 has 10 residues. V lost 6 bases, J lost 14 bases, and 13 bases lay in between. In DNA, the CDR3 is TGCAGTGCAGAGGGTGGTCGGCTGTTTTTT. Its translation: CSAEGGRLFF.

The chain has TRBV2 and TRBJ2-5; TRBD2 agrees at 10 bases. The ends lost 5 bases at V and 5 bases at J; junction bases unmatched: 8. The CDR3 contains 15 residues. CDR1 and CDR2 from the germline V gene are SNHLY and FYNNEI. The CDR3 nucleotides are TGTGCCAGCAGTAGGCTCACTAGCGGGGTTGAGACCCAGTACTTC. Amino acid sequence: CASSRLTSGVETQYF.